This T cell receptor (beta chain) comes out of a study of cytomegalovirus exposure and HLA in healthy donors. Study-level points and caveats: Across donors, most TCRs were seen rarely, yet some public ones were widespread. As a later analysis showed, several of the most significant clusters appeared to be linked to common viral pathogens.

This clone turned up a few times. The antigen is unknown. The PCR ran on 60 Vbeta and 13 Jbeta primers. Here immunoSEQ multiplex PCR was the method, and the copy in TCRdb shows in-frame clones only, minus some. The repertoire holds 140,000 to 150,000 clones, with 70% to 80% as singletons. The CDR3 length is 13 residues. Trimming removed 7 bases at V and 2 bases at J, with 9 bases between. In germline, CDR1 is LNHDA, CDR2 SQIVND (reference sequence). J is TRBJ1-5 and V is TRBV19, with D perhaps matching TRBD1 (5 bases). This sequence was found in an older woman in good health and CMV-seropositive. The material sequenced was PBMCs. CDR3 bases: TGTGCCAGTATGGGGCAGGGCAATCAGCCCCAGCATTTT. It codes for CASMGQGNQPQHF. The entire variable domain, with the rest obtained from reference TRBV19 and TRBJ1-5, is as follows: DGGITQSPKYLFRKEGQNVTLSCEQNLNHDAMYWYRQDPGQGLRLIYYSQIVNDFQKGDIAEGYSVSREKKESFPLTVTSAQKNPTAFYLCASMGQGNQPQHFGDGTRLSIL.